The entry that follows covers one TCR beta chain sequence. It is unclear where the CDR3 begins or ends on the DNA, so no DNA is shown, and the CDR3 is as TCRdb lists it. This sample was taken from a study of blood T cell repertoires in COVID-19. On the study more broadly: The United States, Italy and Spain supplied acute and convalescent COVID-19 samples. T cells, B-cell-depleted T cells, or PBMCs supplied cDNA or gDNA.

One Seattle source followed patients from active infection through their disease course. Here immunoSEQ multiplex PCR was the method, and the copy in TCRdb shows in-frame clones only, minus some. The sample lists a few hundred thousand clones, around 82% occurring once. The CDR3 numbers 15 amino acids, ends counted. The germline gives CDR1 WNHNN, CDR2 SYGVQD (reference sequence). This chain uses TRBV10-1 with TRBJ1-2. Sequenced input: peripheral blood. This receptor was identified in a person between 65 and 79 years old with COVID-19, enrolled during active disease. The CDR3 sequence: CARIPPGLEVYGCTF.